One T cell receptor (beta chain) is described in this entry. MiXCR, applied by TCRdb to the RT-PCR reads, yields one record per CDR3 protein. The table records approximately 150,000 distinct CDR3 sequences, 20% to 25% of them present only once. This sample was included in a study of patients and donors after allogeneic stem cell transplantation. This clonotype was obtained from a human donor who was either an allogeneic HSCT recipient or a stem cell or donor lymphocyte infusion donor (not recorded which). It is not recorded whose cells these are; they may come from a transplant donor. Sequencing was carried out using blood, either unsorted or a sorted T cell fraction (not recorded which).

CDR3 sequence: CASRDRVQPQHF. In DNA form, the CDR3 reads TGTGCCAGCAGGGACAGGGTTCAGCCCCAGCATTTT. The chain links TRBV2 to TRBJ1-5; TRBD1 matches 8 bases. V gave up 6 bases and J gave up 6 bases; unmatched junction bases: 1. Germline values: CDR1 SNHLY, CDR2 FYNNEI. The CDR3 spans 12 residues.